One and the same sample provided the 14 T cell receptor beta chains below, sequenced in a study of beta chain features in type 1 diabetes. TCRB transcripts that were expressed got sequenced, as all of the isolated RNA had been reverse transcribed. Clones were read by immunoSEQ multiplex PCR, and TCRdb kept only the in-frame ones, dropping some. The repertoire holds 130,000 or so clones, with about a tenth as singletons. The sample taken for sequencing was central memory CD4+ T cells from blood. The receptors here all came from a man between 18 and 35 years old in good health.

The CDR3 region has the DNA TGTGCCAGCAGCTTAGGCTCGTCCAACAATGAGCAGTTCTTC. The encoded protein is CASSLGSSNNEQFF. The chain joins TRBV7-3 to TRBJ2-1; D remains ambiguous. The CDR3 has 14 residues. The V end was cut by 2 bases, the J end by 5 bases, with 10 bases between. Germline V gene data show CDR1 as SGHTA and CDR2 as FQGTGA.

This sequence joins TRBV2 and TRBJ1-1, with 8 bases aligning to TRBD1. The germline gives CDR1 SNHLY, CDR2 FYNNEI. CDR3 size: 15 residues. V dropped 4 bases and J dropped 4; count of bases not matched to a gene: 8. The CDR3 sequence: CASSANRGSSTEAFF. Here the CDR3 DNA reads TGTGCCAGCAGTGCAAACAGGGGGTCAAGCACTGAAGCTTTCTTT. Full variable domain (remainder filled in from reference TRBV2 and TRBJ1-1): EPEVTQTPSHQVTQMGQEVILRCVPISNHLYFYWYRQILGQKVEFLVSFYNNEISEKSEIFDDQFSVERPDGSNFTLKIRSTKLEDSAMYFCASSANRGSSTEAFFGQGTRLTVV.

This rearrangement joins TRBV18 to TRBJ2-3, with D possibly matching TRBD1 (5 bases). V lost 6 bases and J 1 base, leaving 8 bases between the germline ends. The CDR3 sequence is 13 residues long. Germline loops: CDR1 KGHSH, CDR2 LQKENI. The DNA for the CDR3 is TGTGCCAGCTCTGGGGCCGGCACAGATACGCAGTATTTT. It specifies CASSGAGTDTQYF.

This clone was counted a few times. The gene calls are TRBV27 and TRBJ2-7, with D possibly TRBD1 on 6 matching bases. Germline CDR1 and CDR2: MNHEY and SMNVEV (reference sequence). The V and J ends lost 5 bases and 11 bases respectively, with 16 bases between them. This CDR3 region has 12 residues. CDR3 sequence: CASSAPGQIKYF. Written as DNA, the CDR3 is TGTGCCAGCAGTGCTCCGGGACAAATTAAGTACTTC.

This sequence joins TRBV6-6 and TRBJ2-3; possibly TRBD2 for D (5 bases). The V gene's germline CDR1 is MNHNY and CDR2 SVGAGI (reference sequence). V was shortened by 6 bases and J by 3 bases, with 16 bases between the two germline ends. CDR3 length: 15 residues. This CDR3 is CASSHLASSTDTQYF. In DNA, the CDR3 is TGTGCCAGCAGCCACCTAGCCTCCTCGACAGATACGCAGTATTTT.

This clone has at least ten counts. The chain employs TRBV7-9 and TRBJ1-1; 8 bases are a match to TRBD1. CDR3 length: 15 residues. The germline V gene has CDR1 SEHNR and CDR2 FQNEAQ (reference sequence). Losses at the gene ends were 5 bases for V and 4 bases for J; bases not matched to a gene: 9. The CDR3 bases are TGTGCCAGCAGCGCCGGACAGGGTATTAGCACTGAAGCTTTCTTT. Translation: CASSAGQGISTEAFF. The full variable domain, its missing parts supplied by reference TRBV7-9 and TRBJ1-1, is DTGVSQNPRHKITKRGQNVTFRCDPISEHNRLYWYRQTLGQGPEFLTYFQNEAQLEKSRLLSDRFSAERPKGSFSTLEIQRTEQGDSAMYLCASSAGQGISTEAFFGQGTRLTVV.

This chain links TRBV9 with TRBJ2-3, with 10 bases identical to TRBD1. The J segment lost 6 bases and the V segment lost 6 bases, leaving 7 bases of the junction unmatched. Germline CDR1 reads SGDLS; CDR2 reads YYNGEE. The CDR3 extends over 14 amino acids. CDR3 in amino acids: CASKGTGVWDTQYF. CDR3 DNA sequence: TGTGCCAGCAAAGGGACAGGGGTGTGGGATACGCAGTATTTT.

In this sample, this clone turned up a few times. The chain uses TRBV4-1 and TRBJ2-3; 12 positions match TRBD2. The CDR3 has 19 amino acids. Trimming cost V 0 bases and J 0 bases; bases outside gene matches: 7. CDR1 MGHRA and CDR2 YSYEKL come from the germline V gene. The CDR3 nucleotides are TGCGCCAGCAGCCAAGATTGGGCTAGCGGGGGGGTTAGCACAGATACGCAGTATTTT. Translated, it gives CASSQDWASGGVSTDTQYF.

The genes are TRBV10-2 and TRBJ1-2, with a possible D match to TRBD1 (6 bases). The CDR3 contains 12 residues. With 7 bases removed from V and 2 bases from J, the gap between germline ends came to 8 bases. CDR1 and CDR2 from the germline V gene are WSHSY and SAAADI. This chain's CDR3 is CASIQGNYGYTF. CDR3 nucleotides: TGCGCCAGCATTCAGGGGAACTATGGCTACACCTTC.

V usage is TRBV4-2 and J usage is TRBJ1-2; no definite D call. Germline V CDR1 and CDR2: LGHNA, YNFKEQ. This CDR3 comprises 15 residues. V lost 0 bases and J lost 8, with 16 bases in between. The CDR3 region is CASSQDLAGSRGYTF. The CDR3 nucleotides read TGTGCCAGCAGCCAAGATCTTGCGGGCTCGAGGGGCTACACCTTC.

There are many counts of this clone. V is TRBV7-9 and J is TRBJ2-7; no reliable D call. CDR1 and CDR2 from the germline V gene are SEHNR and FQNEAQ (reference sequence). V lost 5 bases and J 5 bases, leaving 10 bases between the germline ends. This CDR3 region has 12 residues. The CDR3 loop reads CASSPTYDEQYF. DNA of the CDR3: TGTGCCAGCAGCCCAACATACGACGAGCAGTACTTC. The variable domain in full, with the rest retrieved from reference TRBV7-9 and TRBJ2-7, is DTGVSQNPRHKITKRGQNVTFRCDPISEHNRLYWYRQTLGQGPEFLTYFQNEAQLEKSRLLSDRFSAERPKGSFSTLEIQRTEQGDSAMYLCASSPTYDEQYFGPGTRLTVT.

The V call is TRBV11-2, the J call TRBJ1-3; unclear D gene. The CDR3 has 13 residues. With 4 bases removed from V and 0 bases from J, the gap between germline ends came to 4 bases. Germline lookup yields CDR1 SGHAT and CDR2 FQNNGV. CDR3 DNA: TGTGCCAGCAGCTCTCGCTCTGGAAACACCATATATTTT. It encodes CASSSRSGNTIYF.

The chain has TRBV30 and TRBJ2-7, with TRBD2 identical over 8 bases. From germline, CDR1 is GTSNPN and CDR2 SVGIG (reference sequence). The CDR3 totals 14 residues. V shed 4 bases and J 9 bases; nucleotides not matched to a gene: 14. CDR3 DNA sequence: TGTGCCTGGATGCAGCAACTAGCGGATGGGAGGCAGTACTTC. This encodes CAWMQQLADGRQYF.

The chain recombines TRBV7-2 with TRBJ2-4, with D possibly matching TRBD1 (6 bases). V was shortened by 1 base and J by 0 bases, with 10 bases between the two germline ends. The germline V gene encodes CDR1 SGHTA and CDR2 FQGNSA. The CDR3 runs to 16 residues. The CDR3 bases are TGTGCCAGCAGCTTAGGAGCAGGGGCAGCCAAAAACATTCAGTACTTC. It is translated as CASSLGAGAAKNIQYF.